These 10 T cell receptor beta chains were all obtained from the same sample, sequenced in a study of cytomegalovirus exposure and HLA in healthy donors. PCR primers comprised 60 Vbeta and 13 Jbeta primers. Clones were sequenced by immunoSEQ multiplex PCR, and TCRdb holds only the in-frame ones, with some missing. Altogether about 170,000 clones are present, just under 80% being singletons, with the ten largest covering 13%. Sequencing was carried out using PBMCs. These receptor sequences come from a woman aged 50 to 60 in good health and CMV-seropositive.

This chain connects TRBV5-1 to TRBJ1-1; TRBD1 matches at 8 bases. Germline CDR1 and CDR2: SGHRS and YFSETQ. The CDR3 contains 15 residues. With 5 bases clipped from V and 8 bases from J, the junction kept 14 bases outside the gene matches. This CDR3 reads CASSWQGAARGEAFF. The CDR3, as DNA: TGCGCCAGCAGTTGGCAGGGGGCGGCGCGCGGGGAAGCTTTCTTT.

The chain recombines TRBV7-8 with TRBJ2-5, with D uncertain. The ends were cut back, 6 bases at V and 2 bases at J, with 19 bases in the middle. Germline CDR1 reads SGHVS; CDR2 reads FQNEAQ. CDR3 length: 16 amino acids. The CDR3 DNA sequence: TGTGCCAGCAGTTCCGTCTTTCGGTCCATGCAAGAGACCCAGTACTTC. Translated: CASSSVFRSMQETQYF.

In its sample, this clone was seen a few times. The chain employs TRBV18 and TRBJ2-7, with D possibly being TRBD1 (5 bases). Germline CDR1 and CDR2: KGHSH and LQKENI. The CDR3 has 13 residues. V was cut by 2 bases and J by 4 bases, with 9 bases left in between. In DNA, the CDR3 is TGTGCCAGCTCACCAGACAGCCCTTACGAGCAGTACTTC. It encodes CASSPDSPYEQYF.

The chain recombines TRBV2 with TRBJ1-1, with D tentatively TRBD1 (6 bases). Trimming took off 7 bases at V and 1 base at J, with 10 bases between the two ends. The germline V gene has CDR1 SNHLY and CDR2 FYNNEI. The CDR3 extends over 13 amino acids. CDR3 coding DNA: TGTGCCAGCAACAGGGTCGAGAACACTGAAGCTTTCTTT. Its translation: CASNRVENTEAFF.

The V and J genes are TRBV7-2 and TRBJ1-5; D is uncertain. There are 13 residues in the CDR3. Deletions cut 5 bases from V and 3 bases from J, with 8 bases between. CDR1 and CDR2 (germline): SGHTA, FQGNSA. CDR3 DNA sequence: TGTGCCAGCAGCACCCGGGACAATCAGCCCCAGCATTTT. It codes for CASSTRDNQPQHF.

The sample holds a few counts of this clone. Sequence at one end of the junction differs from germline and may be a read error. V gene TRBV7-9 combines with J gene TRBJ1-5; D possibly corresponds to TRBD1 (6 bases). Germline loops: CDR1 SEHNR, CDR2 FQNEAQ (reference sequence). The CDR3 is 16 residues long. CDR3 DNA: TGTTCCAGCAGCTTAGAGGGGGAGTGGAGCAATCAGCCCCAGCATTTT. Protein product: CSSSLEGEWSNQPQHF.

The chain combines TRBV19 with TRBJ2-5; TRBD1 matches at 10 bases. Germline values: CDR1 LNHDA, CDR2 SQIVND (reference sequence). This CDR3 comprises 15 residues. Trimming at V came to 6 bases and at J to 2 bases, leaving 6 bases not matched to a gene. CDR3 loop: CASSLTGGLQETQYF. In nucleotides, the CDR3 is TGTGCCAGTAGCCTGACAGGGGGCTTACAAGAGACCCAGTACTTC.

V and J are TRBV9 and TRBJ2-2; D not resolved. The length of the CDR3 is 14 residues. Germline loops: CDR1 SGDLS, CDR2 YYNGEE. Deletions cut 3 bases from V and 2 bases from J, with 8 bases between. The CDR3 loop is CASSESLNTGELFF. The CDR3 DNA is TGTGCCAGCAGCGAGAGCCTTAACACCGGGGAGCTGTTTTTT.

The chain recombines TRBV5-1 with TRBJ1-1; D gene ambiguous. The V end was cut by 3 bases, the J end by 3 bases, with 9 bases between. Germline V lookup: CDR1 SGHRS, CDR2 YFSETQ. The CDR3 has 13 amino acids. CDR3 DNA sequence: TGCGCCAGCAGCTCAGTGGTGGACACTGAAGCTTTCTTT. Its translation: CASSSVVDTEAFF.

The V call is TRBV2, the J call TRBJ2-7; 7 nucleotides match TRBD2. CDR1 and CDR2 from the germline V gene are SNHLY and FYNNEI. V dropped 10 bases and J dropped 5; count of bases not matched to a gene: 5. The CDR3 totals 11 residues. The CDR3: CATWEGDEQYF. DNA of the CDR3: TGTGCCACTTGGGAGGGCGACGAGCAGTACTTC. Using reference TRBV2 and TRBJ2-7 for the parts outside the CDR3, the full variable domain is EPEVTQTPSHQVTQMGQEVILRCVPISNHLYFYWYRQILGQKVEFLVSFYNNEISEKSEIFDDQFSVERPDGSNFTLKIRSTKLEDSAMYFCATWEGDEQYFGPGTRLTVT.